These T cell receptor beta chains were read from a single sample in a study of shared clonotypes between healthy human individuals. TCRdb keeps only in-frame clones here, not all; method: immunoSEQ multiplex PCR. Counted here are over a million clones, roughly 96% occurring once; the ten biggest clones make up approximately 1%. The sequencing input was naive CD4+ T cells sorted from blood. These receptors were taken from a man aged 30 to 39 in good health. Both conserved end residues are part of each CDR3. The D gene is left open where the match is weak. Rows may omit the clone size; those that give it use once, few, many or a size class.

>TRBJ2-7|TRBV7-9|.|.
CASSLVGTRDEQYF
TGTGCCAGCAGCTTAGTTGGGACTCGGGACGAGCAGTACTTC
>TRBJ1-4|TRBV9|.|.
CASSETGTTNEKLFF
TGTGCCAGCAGCGAGACAGGCACAACTAATGAAAAACTGTTTTTT
>TRBJ2-7|TRBV10-3|.|.
CAISADTAYEQYF
TGTGCCATCAGTGCCGACACCGCCTACGAGCAGTACTTC
>TRBJ2-3|TRBV5-1|.|.
CASIYARTGAQYF
TGCGCCAGCATATATGCCAGAACGGGGGCGCAGTATTTT
>TRBJ2-1|TRBV2|.|.
CASSEALRGTLSNEQFF
TGTGCCAGCAGTGAAGCGCTAAGGGGTACGCTTAGCAATGAGCAGTTCTTC
>TRBJ1-5|TRBV7-3|once|TRBD1
CASSFDRGDQPQHF
TGTGCCAGCAGCTTTGACAGGGGGGATCAGCCCCAGCATTTT
>TRBJ2-3|TRBV20-1|.|.
CSATRAGEYF
TGCAGTGCAACGAGGGCCGGGGAGTATTTT
>TRBJ2-7|TRBV30|.|.
CAWRTGLGTGYYEQYF
TGTGCCTGGAGGACAGGCCTTGGGACGGGTTACTACGAGCAGTACTTC
>TRBJ1-2|TRBV19|once|.
CASRTPGQVNYGYTF
TGTGCCAGTAGGACCCCGGGACAAGTAAACTATGGCTACACCTTC
>TRBJ2-5|TRBV5-1|.|.
CASQEKGSSETQYF
TGCGCCAGCCAGGAGAAGGGAAGTTCAGAGACCCAGTACTTC
>TRBJ2-7|TRBV5-1|.|.
CASSLQGTGQQYF
TGCGCCAGCAGCCTCCAGGGGACGGGACAGCAGTACTTC
>TRBJ2-7|TRBV18|.|.
CASSPQQDSYEQYF
TGTGCCAGCTCACCACAACAGGACTCCTACGAGCAGTACTTC
>TRBJ1-4|TRBV18|.|.
CASSPNNRAVEKLFF
TGTGCCAGCTCACCCAATAACAGGGCTGTCGAAAAACTGTTTTTT
>TRBJ2-2|TRBV11-3|.|TRBD2
CASSVGLSNTGELFF
TGTGCCAGCAGCGTGGGACTATCGAACACCGGGGAGCTGTTTTTT
>TRBJ2-7|TRBV7-9|.|TRBD2
CASSLAGGYEQYF
TGTGCCAGCAGCTTAGCGGGAGGGTACGAGCAGTACTTC
>TRBJ2-1|TRBV5-4|.|.
CASSFQGSNEQFF
TGTGCCAGCAGCTTCCAGGGTAGCAATGAGCAGTTCTTC
>TRBJ2-1|TRBV29-1|.|.
CSVYTSGTSYNEQFF
TGCAGCGTGTACACGAGCGGAACCTCCTACAATGAGCAGTTCTTC
>TRBJ2-2|TRBV19|.|TRBD1
CSTGGKGGELFF
TGCTCGACAGGGGGCAAAGGCGGGGAGCTGTTTTTT
>TRBJ2-6|TRBV21-1|.|.
CASSNQGEGGANVLTF
TGTGCCAGCAGCAATCAGGGGGAGGGTGGGGCCAACGTCCTGACTTTC
>TRBJ1-2|TRBV28|.|.
CASSPGFYGYTF
TGTGCCAGCAGTCCGGGGTTTTATGGCTACACCTTC
>TRBJ2-7|TRBV27|once|TRBD2
CASRLAGANEQYF
TGTGCCAGCAGACTAGCGGGAGCCAACGAGCAGTACTTC
>TRBJ2-5|TRBV28|few|.
CATRIQLLETQYF
TGTGCCACACGGATCCAACTATTGGAGACCCAGTACTTC
>TRBJ2-1|TRBV10-1|.|TRBD2
CASRSGGPGYNEQFF
TGCGCCAGCAGGTCGGGAGGGCCAGGATACAATGAGCAGTTCTTC
>TRBJ2-7|TRBV11-2|.|.
CASSPLADLYEQYF
TGTGCCAGCAGCCCCTTAGCGGACCTATACGAGCAGTACTTC
>TRBJ1-1|TRBV6-1|.|.
CASSDQGNTEAFF
TGTGCCAGCAGTGATCAGGGTAACACTGAAGCTTTCTTT
>TRBJ2-7|TRBV5-1|.|.
CASSLSAGITYEQYF
TGCGCCAGCAGCTTGAGTGCAGGAATCACCTACGAGCAGTACTTC
>TRBJ2-1|TRBV12-5|.|TRBD2
CASGLLAGGPYNEQFF
TGTGCTAGTGGTTTATTAGCGGGAGGGCCCTACAATGAGCAGTTCTTC
>TRBJ2-7|TRBV27|.|TRBD1
CASSLGQGISYEQYF
TGTGCCAGCAGTTTGGGACAGGGGATTTCCTACGAGCAGTACTTC
>TRBJ2-1|TRBV5-1|once|.
CASSFSAGSSYNEQFF
TGCGCCAGCAGCTTTTCGGCGGGTAGCTCCTACAATGAGCAGTTCTTC
>TRBJ2-5|TRBV6-1|.|.
CASSAQFLRQETQYF
TGTGCCAGCAGTGCCCAGTTCCTCCGCCAGGAGACCCAGTACTTC
>TRBJ1-5|TRBV28|.|TRBD1
CASSRRGQVNNQPQHF
TGTGCCAGCAGTCGACGGGGACAGGTTAACAATCAGCCCCAGCATTTT
>TRBJ2-7|TRBV2|.|.
CASSLTYEQYF
TGTGCCAGCAGTTTAACGTACGAGCAGTACTTC
>TRBJ1-5|TRBV5-1|.|.
CASREGSGQPQHF
TGCGCCAGCAGGGAGGGAAGTGGTCAGCCCCAGCATTTT
>TRBJ1-1|TRBV15|once|TRBD1
CATSRRTGVLNTEAFF
TGTGCCACCAGCAGGAGGACAGGGGTCTTGAACACTGAAGCTTTCTTT
>TRBJ1-2|TRBV28|.|TRBD1
CASSTSSGQAMYGYTF
TGTGCCAGCAGTACCTCCTCGGGACAGGCAATGTATGGCTACACCTTC
>TRBJ2-5|TRBV23-1|.|TRBD1
CASSQTGASGTGGRRETQYF
TGCGCCAGCAGTCAAACTGGGGCCTCCGGGACAGGGGGCAGGAGGGAGACCCAGTACTTC
>TRBJ2-5|TRBV14|.|TRBD1
CASSQEDRVQETQYF
TGTGCCAGCAGCCAAGAGGACAGGGTACAAGAGACCCAGTACTTC
>TRBJ1-4|TRBV4-3|.|.
CASSQDFGEKLFF
TGCGCCAGCAGCCAAGATTTTGGTGAAAAACTGTTTTTT
>TRBJ2-7|TRBV19|.|TRBD1
CATRAARPGQGAYEQYF
TGTGCCACCCGGGCTGCCCGGCCGGGACAGGGGGCGTACGAGCAGTACTTC
>TRBJ1-4|TRBV18|.|.
CASSPTGGTNEKLFF
TGTGCCAGCTCACCTACAGGAGGAACTAATGAAAAACTGTTTTTT
>TRBJ2-1|TRBV5-4|.|TRBD2
CASSSRGGRIYSYNEQFF
TGTGCCAGCAGCTCCCGGGGGGGGAGGATATACTCCTACAATGAGCAGTTCTTC
>TRBJ2-5|TRBV5-1|.|.
CASSLAGSQETQYF
TGCGCCAGCAGCTTGGCCGGCAGTCAAGAGACCCAGTACTTC
>TRBJ2-2|TRBV2|.|.
CASSEALRGTGELFF
TGTGCCAGCAGTGAAGCGCTTCGGGGGACCGGGGAGCTGTTTTTT
>TRBJ2-6|TRBV7-2|.|.
CASSFQHSGANVLTF
TGTGCCAGCAGCTTCCAACACTCTGGGGCCAACGTCCTGACTTTC
>TRBJ2-3|TRBV6-4|.|.
CASSDGGTSTDTQYF
TGTGCCAGCAGTGACGGCGGCACTAGCACAGATACGCAGTATTTT
>TRBJ2-7|TRBV7-9|.|TRBD2
CASSLGAGVGEQYF
TGTGCCAGCAGCTTAGGGGCGGGAGTGGGCGAGCAGTACTTC
>TRBJ2-1|TRBV19|.|.
CASSIMTGRYNEQFF
TGTGCCAGTAGTATAATGACCGGACGTTACAATGAGCAGTTCTTC
>TRBJ2-3|TRBV29-1|.|.
CSVYPPGTDTQYF
TGCAGCGTTTATCCCCCTGGCACAGATACGCAGTATTTT
>TRBJ2-2|TRBV5-6|.|TRBD2
CASSYPGLAGVIGELFF
TGTGCCAGCAGCTACCCGGGACTAGCGGGAGTAATCGGGGAGCTGTTTTTT
>TRBJ2-7|TRBV28|.|TRBD2
CASSRTPPGPGPGLPNEQYF
TGTGCCAGCAGCCGTACCCCCCCGGGACCGGGACCGGGACTACCTAACGAGCAGTACTTC
>TRBJ1-5|TRBV5-5|.|.
CASSSVVTSGNQPQHF
TGTGCCAGCAGCTCGGTAGTTACATCCGGCAATCAGCCCCAGCATTTT
>TRBJ2-7|TRBV19|.|.
CASSITRDRTYEQYF
TGTGCCAGTAGTATCACGAGAGACAGAACCTACGAGCAGTACTTC
>TRBJ2-1|TRBV7-9|.|.
CASSLGATDNEQFF
TGTGCCAGCAGCTTAGGGGCTACGGACAATGAGCAGTTCTTC
>TRBJ1-5|TRBV19|.|TRBD1
CASSRKPFGTVHQPQHF
TGTGCCAGTAGTAGAAAGCCGTTCGGGACAGTTCATCAGCCCCAGCATTTT
>TRBJ1-1|TRBV5-1|.|.
CASSLIPNMNTEAFF
TGCGCCAGCAGCTTGATCCCGAACATGAACACTGAAGCTTTCTTT
>TRBJ2-3|TRBV7-7|.|.
CASRKTPFLTDTQYF
TGTGCCAGCAGGAAGACACCTTTCCTCACAGATACGCAGTATTTT
>TRBJ1-1|TRBV6-5|.|.
CASSYLTLGQNTEAFF
TGTGCCAGCAGTTACTTAACGTTGGGACAGAACACTGAAGCTTTCTTT
>TRBJ2-5|TRBV9|once|.
CASSVSRGRETQYF
TGTGCCAGCAGCGTCTCGCGGGGCCGAGAGACCCAGTACTTC
>TRBJ2-2|TRBV11-2|.|.
CASSLASQAGELFF
TGTGCCAGCAGCTTAGCGTCCCAGGCCGGGGAGCTGTTTTTT